These T cell receptor beta chains were read from a single sample in a study of T cell clonotyping in hematopoietic cell transplantation. TCRdb's table, derived via immunoSEQ multiplex PCR, lists solely in-frame clones and lacks some. Of about 7,700 clones in the sample, roughly 94% are singletons; the top ten hold under 1.5%. Sequences were derived from peripheral blood mononuclear cells, sampled 30 days after allogeneic stem cell transplant. The receptors come from a male patient aged 60 to 75 who had an allogeneic stem cell transplant from an unrelated donor, so T cells may come from the graft donor. Some clones in this sample may be carry-over from other donors' samples. CDR3s include the opening cysteine and the closing phenylalanine or tryptophan. The D gene is left open where the match is weak. Size values are once, few and many counts, or a class for expanded clones, and some rows have none.

J gene,clone size,V gene,D gene,CDR3 DNA,CDR3 protein
TRBJ2-5,.,TRBV4-3,TRBD2,TGCGCCGGGCGGGCCGGGACTAGCGGGAATAGGCCGAAAGAGACCCAGTACTTC,CAGRAGTSGNRPKETQYF
TRBJ1-1,.,TRBV27,TRBD1,TGTGCCAGCAGTTCCGCCAGGGGGTTCCCGTGGAGTCGCACTGAAGCTTTCTTT,CASSSARGFPWSRTEAFF
TRBJ2-2,.,TRBV13,.,TGTGCCAGCAGCGGCGGGACGAACACCGGGGAGCTGTTTTTT,CASSGGTNTGELFF
TRBJ1-3,once,TRBV6-1,.,TGTGCCACCCTTACCGTGGGAAACACCATATATTTT,CATLTVGNTIYF
TRBJ2-5,.,TRBV11-1,.,TGTGCCAGCAGCTTGACAGGGACCCAGTACTTC,CASSLTGTQYF
TRBJ2-7,.,TRBV7-9,.,TGTGCCAGCAGCTTAGCTCTACCGGGGGAGCAGTACTTC,CASSLALPGEQYF
TRBJ1-4,.,TRBV6-1,.,TGTGCCAGCAGTGAAAGGGGTTTAGGAAAACTGTTTTTT,CASSERGLGKLFF
TRBJ2-7,.,TRBV5-6,TRBD2,TGTGCCAGCAGCTTGGGCGGGAGGGCCTACGAGCAGTACTTC,CASSLGGRAYEQYF
TRBJ1-2,.,TRBV6-5,.,TGTGCCAGCAGTAGTCAAACCAGGGATGGCTACACCTTC,CASSSQTRDGYTF
TRBJ2-7,.,TRBV5-1,.,TGCGCCAGCAGCTTGGTACAGATTTACTCCTACGAGCAGTACTTC,CASSLVQIYSYEQYF
TRBJ2-3,.,TRBV29-1,.,TGCAGCGGACGAAGGACAGCGACGGATACGCAGTATTTT,CSGRRTATDTQYF
TRBJ2-3,.,TRBV28,.,TGTGCCAGCAGGCTTCAATGGCTAGGCACAGATACGCAGTATTTT,CASRLQWLGTDTQYF
TRBJ2-7,.,TRBV11-2,.,TGTGCCAGCAGCTTAGACAGGGGATACGAGCAGTACTTC,CASSLDRGYEQYF
TRBJ2-1,.,TRBV9,TRBD1,TGTGCCAGCAGCCGAACAAAAGAGGACAGGGGGCTGTTCTTC,CASSRTKEDRGLFF
TRBJ2-2,.,TRBV10-2,TRBD1,TGCGCCAGCAGTGAGTTCGACAGGGGTCGACTCCCCACCGGGGAGCTGTTTTTT,CASSEFDRGRLPTGELFF
TRBJ2-1,.,TRBV7-3,TRBD2,TGTGCCAGCAGCCCAAAGGGACTAGCTACGTCCAATGAGCAGTTCTTC,CASSPKGLATSNEQFF
TRBJ1-3,.,TRBV6-5,.,TGTGCCAGCGGGAGACGGGACTCTGGAAACACCATATATTTT,CASGRRDSGNTIYF
TRBJ1-3,.,TRBV30,.,TGTGCCTGGAGTGGCTCGTTCGGAAACACCATATATTTT,CAWSGSFGNTIYF
TRBJ1-1,.,TRBV7-6,.,TGTGCCAGCAGCTCGGGGGGGAACACTGAAGCTTTCTTT,CASSSGGNTEAFF
TRBJ1-1,.,TRBV25-1,.,TGTGCCAGCAGGGGTTACGCTGAAGCTTTCTTT,CASRGYAEAFF
TRBJ2-1,.,TRBV27,TRBD2,TGTGCCAGCAGATCGCTAGCGGGAAGGTCCTACAATGAGCAGTTCTTC,CASRSLAGRSYNEQFF
TRBJ2-7,.,TRBV15,.,TGTGCCACCCGACAGAGCTCCTACGAGCAGTACTTC,CATRQSSYEQYF
TRBJ2-1,once,TRBV19,TRBD2,TGTGCCAGTAGTCTTCAGCGGGAGGGGTCTGAGCAGTTCTTC,CASSLQREGSEQFF
TRBJ2-6,medium-sized,TRBV2,TRBD1,TGTGCCAGCAGGGACCAGGGACAGGTTCTCTCTGGGGCCAACGTCCTGACTTTC,CASRDQGQVLSGANVLTF
TRBJ2-7,.,TRBV20-1,.,TGCAGTGCCCTGGGGAGGATCGAGCAGTACTTC,CSALGRIEQYF
TRBJ1-1,.,TRBV6-1,TRBD1,TGTGCCAGCAGTGAAATCGACAGGGGAACTGAAGCTTTCTTT,CASSEIDRGTEAFF
TRBJ2-3,.,TRBV29-1,TRBD2,TGCAGCGTTGAGGCGGGAGGGCCGGGTGATACGCAGTATTTT,CSVEAGGPGDTQYF
TRBJ2-6,.,TRBV5-1,.,TGCGCCAGCAGCTTGGCCTTAGATGGGTCTGGGGCCAACGTCCTGACTTTC,CASSLALDGSGANVLTF
TRBJ2-1,.,TRBV15,.,TGTGCCACCAGCAGAGATAGCCATGAGCAGTTCTTC,CATSRDSHEQFF
TRBJ2-1,.,TRBV6-5,TRBD2,TGTGCCAGCAGTTACTCGGGACTAGCGGGAGTGGATGAGCAGTTCTTC,CASSYSGLAGVDEQFF
TRBJ2-7,.,TRBV28,TRBD1,TGTGCCAGCAGGGGGGGGACAGGGTCCTACGAGCAGTACTTC,CASRGGTGSYEQYF
TRBJ2-4,.,TRBV5-6,.,TGTGCCAGCAGCTTGAAGCCTAGCAGAGGGGTAGACATTCAGTACTTC,CASSLKPSRGVDIQYF
TRBJ1-1,.,TRBV7-9,.,TGTGCCAGCAGCTTAGGATGGGGTGAGAACACTGAAGCTTTCTTT,CASSLGWGENTEAFF
TRBJ1-1,.,TRBV5-1,.,TGCGCCAGCTACCACGGGGGGGTAAACACTGAAGCTTTCTTT,CASYHGGVNTEAFF
TRBJ2-7,once,TRBV14,TRBD2,TGTGCCAGCAGCCCTAGCGGGAGCCACGAGCAGTACTTC,CASSPSGSHEQYF
TRBJ1-1,.,TRBV6-5,.,TGTGCCAGCAGGGACGGACACATGAACACTGAAGCTTTCTTT,CASRDGHMNTEAFF
TRBJ1-5,.,TRBV15,.,TGTGCCACCAGCAGAGATTCAGGGGCGGGACAGCCCCAGCATTTT,CATSRDSGAGQPQHF
TRBJ1-1,.,TRBV5-1,TRBD1,TGCGCCAGCAGCGTAGGGGGCGTCATAGGCGGCACTGAAGCTTTCTTT,CASSVGGVIGGTEAFF
TRBJ2-4,.,TRBV29-1,.,TGCAGCGTTGACGGGGGGCCCGAAAACATTCAGTACTTC,CSVDGGPENIQYF
TRBJ2-7,.,TRBV9,TRBD2,TGTGCCAGCAGCCCCCGGACTAGCGGGAAGGGCGAGCAGTACTTC,CASSPRTSGKGEQYF
TRBJ2-5,.,TRBV29-1,.,TGCAGCGTCGCCGGTTCTACTCAAGAGACCCAGTACTTC,CSVAGSTQETQYF
TRBJ1-2,.,TRBV7-6,TRBD1,TGTGCCAGCAGCCTCGGGACAGGCTCCTATGGCTACACCTTC,CASSLGTGSYGYTF
TRBJ1-2,.,TRBV10-3,TRBD1,TGTGCCATCGGTACAGGGGTCGCCTATGGCTACACCTTC,CAIGTGVAYGYTF